Below are 25 T cell receptor beta chains sequenced from a single sample in a study of CD8 T cells in Susac syndrome. Reverse transcription used roughly 0.45 to 1 ug RNA and random hexamers. TCRdb called the immunoSEQ multiplex PCR reads again in MiXCR, with one record for every CDR3 protein. This table holds about 180,000 distinct CDR3 sequences, 85% to 95% found once. The sample taken for sequencing was CD4+ T cells from PBMCs. These receptors originate from a human donor with multiple sclerosis.

This clonotype showed up just once. The genes are TRBV7-9 and TRBJ2-1; D remains ambiguous. Germline V gives CDR1 SEHNR, CDR2 FQNEAQ (reference sequence). Trimming removed 2 bases from V and 4 bases from J, with 12 bases in between. This CDR3 comprises 15 residues. In DNA, the CDR3 is TGTGCCAGCAGCTTAAGGTCGACGCCTTACAATGAGCAGTTCTTC. Its protein is CASSLRSTPYNEQFF.

This sequence joins TRBV2 and TRBJ2-7, with 7 bases fitting TRBD1. The ends lost 6 bases at V and 6 bases at J; junction bases unmatched: 11. Germline V gene data show CDR1 as SNHLY and CDR2 as FYNNEI. The CDR3 consists of 14 residues. The CDR3 is CASRRQGVNGEQYF. Here the CDR3 DNA reads TGTGCCAGCAGGAGACAGGGAGTAAACGGCGAGCAGTACTTC.

The V gene is TRBV20-1, the J gene TRBJ2-7; D is tentatively TRBD1 or TRBD2 (5 bases each). CDR1 and CDR2 (germline): DFQATT, SNEGSKA (reference sequence). V was clipped by 5 bases and J by 4 bases, with 21 bases between them. The CDR3 has 15 residues. CDR3 region: CSAGGDSKGWYEQYF. CDR3 DNA sequence: TGCAGTGCTGGGGGAGACAGTAAGGGCTGGTACGAGCAGTACTTC.

The V gene is TRBV28, the J gene TRBJ1-2; the D is unclear. The CDR3 is 13 amino acids. Trimming took off 2 bases at V and 3 bases at J, with 7 bases between the two ends. The germline CDR1 and CDR2 sequences are MDHEN and SYDVKM. The chain's CDR3 is CASSLVSYYGYTF. The CDR3 coding sequence is TGTGCCAGCAGTTTAGTAAGCTACTATGGCTACACCTTC.

The chain carries TRBV25-1 and TRBJ2-7; 8 nucleotides line up with TRBD2. The CDR3 spans 13 residues. Germline trimming cut 3 bases from V and 7 bases from J; bases unmatched to any gene: 5. The germline gives CDR1 MGHDK, CDR2 SYGVNS. The CDR3 is CASSEGLVGEQYF. The CDR3 DNA reads TGTGCCAGCAGTGAGGGACTAGTGGGGGAGCAGTACTTC.

This clonotype was counted only a few times. CDR3 region: CASLTGGSYEQYF. CDR3 in DNA: TGTGCCAGCTTAACGGGAGGGTCCTACGAGCAGTACTTC. The chain couples TRBV6-1 to TRBJ2-7; 8 nucleotides line up with TRBD2. The CDR3 is 13 amino acids. V dropped 8 bases and J dropped 1; count of bases not matched to a gene: 4. Germline V gene data show CDR1 as MNHNS and CDR2 as SASEGT.

The chain joins TRBV20-1 to TRBJ1-2, with TRBD1 matching over 8 bases. The CDR3 totals 15 residues. Germline V gene data show CDR1 as DFQATT and CDR2 as SNEGSKA (reference sequence). V shed 3 bases and J 5 bases; nucleotides not matched to a gene: 11. CDR3 sequence reads: CSARDGQGTFYGYTF. The DNA for the CDR3 is TGCAGTGCTAGGGATGGACAGGGTACTTTTTATGGCTACACCTTC.

The sample holds one count of this clonotype. The chain employs TRBV7-3 and TRBJ2-1; no reliable D call. This CDR3 is built from 12 residues. The ends were cut back, 4 bases at V and 9 bases at J, with 10 bases in the middle. Germline V lookup: CDR1 SGHTA, CDR2 FQGTGA. The CDR3 protein is CASSSAWGEQFF. CDR3 nucleotide sequence: TGTGCCAGCAGCTCAGCCTGGGGTGAGCAGTTCTTC.

This rearrangement joins TRBV12-3 or TRBV12-4 to TRBJ2-4; TRBD2 matches at 8 bases. CDR3 length: 12 residues. J gave up 8 bases and V 7 bases, and 4 bases lay outside the gene matches. In DNA form, the CDR3 reads TGTGCCAGCACCCGTAGCGGGGACATTCAGTACTTC. Translating it yields CASTRSGDIQYF.

V usage is TRBV27 and J usage is TRBJ2-3; 7 bases are a match to TRBD1. The CDR3 is made up of 17 amino acids. CDR1 MNHEY and CDR2 SMNVEV come from the germline V gene (reference sequence). Trimming removed 0 bases from V and 1 base from J; junction bases left unmatched: 7. This chain's CDR3 is CASSLSTGQPGTDTQYF. CDR3 nucleotides: TGTGCCAGCAGTTTATCCACGGGACAGCCGGGCACAGATACGCAGTATTTT.

CDR3 region: CASNLGIGDRETQYF. In nucleotides, the CDR3 is TGTGCCAGCAATCTCGGGATCGGGGACAGAGAGACCCAGTACTTC. J is TRBJ2-5 and V is TRBV28; 7 positions match TRBD1. This CDR3 region has 15 residues. The germline V gene has CDR1 MDHEN and CDR2 SYDVKM. After removal of 7 bases from V and 4 bases from J, the junction contained 12 bases not matched to a gene.

This chain uses TRBV20-1 with TRBJ2-5; 9 bases match TRBD1. Looked up from germline, CDR1 is DFQATT and CDR2 is SNEGSKA (reference sequence). CDR3 size: 13 residues. The CDR3 is CKGRDRVRKTQYF. The CDR3 DNA reads as TGCAAAGGGCGGGACAGGGTGAGGAAGACCCAGTACTTC.

The chain's CDR3 is CSAGTSGRREQFF. The CDR3 region has the DNA TGCAGTGCTGGGACTAGCGGGAGACGTGAGCAGTTCTTC. J is TRBJ2-1 and V is TRBV20-1; TRBD2 agrees at 14 bases. This CDR3 has 13 residues. The V gene end was trimmed by 5 bases and the J gene end by 9 bases; junction bases not matched to a gene: 3. The germline gives CDR1 DFQATT, CDR2 SNEGSKA (reference sequence).

Only one count was recorded for this clonotype. The V call is TRBV30, the J call TRBJ1-1; D is undetermined. V was pared by 1 base and J by 3 bases, with 3 bases between. The length of the CDR3 is 11 residues. Germline values: CDR1 GTSNPN, CDR2 SVGIG (reference sequence). This chain's CDR3 is CAWSGYTEAFF. The CDR3 DNA reads TGTGCCTGGAGTGGCTACACTGAAGCTTTCTTT.

This chain links TRBV10-3 with TRBJ2-6; D is tentatively TRBD1 or TRBD2 (5 bases each). The CDR3 covers 15 residues. V was pared by 6 bases and J by 0 bases, with 9 bases between. Germline CDR1 is ENHRY and CDR2 is SYGVKD. The CDR3 region has the DNA TGTGCCATCAGAGGGACGGGCTCTGGGGCCAACGTCCTGACTTTC. It is translated as CAIRGTGSGANVLTF.

V and J are TRBV6-1 and TRBJ2-3; D possibly corresponds to TRBD2 (6 bases). Deletions cut 8 bases from V and 7 bases from J, with 13 bases between. This CDR3 is 12 amino acids long. CDR1 is MNHNS and CDR2 is SASEGT in the germline V gene. The CDR3 DNA reads as TGTGCCAGCGGGGCGGGATCCCATACGCAGTATTTT. Protein: CASGAGSHTQYF.

This clonotype appeared once. This CDR3 is CASRSTNSNQPQHF. In nucleotides, the CDR3 is TGTGCCAGCCGTTCGACAAATAGCAATCAGCCCCAGCATTTT. The V call is TRBV2, the J call TRBJ1-5; D is unclear. This CDR3 is 14 amino acids long. Germline CDR1 is SNHLY and CDR2 is FYNNEI. Trimming pared 8 bases from V and 0 bases from J, leaving 11 bases between.

Only one count was recorded for this clonotype. The chain employs TRBV5-1 and TRBJ1-3; unclear D gene. The V and J ends lost 0 bases and 1 base respectively, with 11 bases between them. CDR1 and CDR2 (germline): SGHRS, YFSETQ. The CDR3 is 16 amino acids. CDR3 sequence reads: CASSLDSPDSGNTIYF. The CDR3 DNA follows: TGCGCCAGCAGCTTGGACTCCCCGGATTCTGGAAACACCATATATTTT.

The rearrangement joins TRBV12-3 or TRBV12-4 to TRBJ1-1, with D possibly matching TRBD1 (5 bases). V was shortened by 6 bases and J by 5 bases, with 10 bases between the two germline ends. The CDR3 runs 12 residues. The CDR3 loop reads CASSGEGTEAFF. The CDR3 DNA reads TGTGCCAGCAGCGGAGAGGGGACTGAAGCTTTCTTT.

The CDR3 sequence is CSARDFASSNTEAFF. CDR3 DNA: TGCAGTGCTAGAGATTTTGCGAGTTCGAACACTGAAGCTTTCTTT. The rearrangement uses TRBV20-1 and TRBJ1-1; unclear D gene. The CDR3 loop spans 15 amino acids. V was clipped by 0 bases and J by 1 base, with 12 bases between them. Germline assignment: CDR1 DFQATT and CDR2 SNEGSKA (reference sequence).

The CDR3 sequence: CASSARGVYEQYF. The CDR3 region has the DNA TGTGCCAGCAGCGCCCGTGGGGTTTACGAGCAGTACTTC. The rearrangement links TRBV9 to TRBJ2-7; no definite D call. V gave up 3 bases and J gave up 4 bases, with 11 bases separating them. This CDR3 spans 13 amino acids. Germline assignment: CDR1 SGDLS and CDR2 YYNGEE. The full variable domain, its missing parts supplied by reference TRBV9 and TRBJ2-7, is DSGVTQTPKHLITATGQRVTLRCSPRSGDLSVYWYQQSLDQGLQFLIQYYNGEERAKGNILERFSAQQFPDLHSELNLSSLELGDSALYFCASSARGVYEQYFGPGTRLTVT.

The chain recombines TRBV2 with TRBJ1-5, with TRBD1 identical over 7 bases. V lost 5 bases to trimming and J lost 7 bases; unmatched junction nucleotides: 5. The CDR3 spans 13 residues. Per the germline V gene, CDR1 is SNHLY and CDR2 is FYNNEI. The CDR3 nucleotides are TGTGCCAGCAGTAGCCAGGGGGAACAGCCCCAGCATTTT. Translated: CASSSQGEQPQHF. The variable domain in full, with the rest retrieved from reference TRBV2 and TRBJ1-5, is EPEVTQTPSHQVTQMGQEVILRCVPISNHLYFYWYRQILGQKVEFLVSFYNNEISEKSEIFDDQFSVERPDGSNFTLKIRSTKLEDSAMYFCASSSQGEQPQHFGDGTRLSIL.

CDR3 nucleotides: TGCAGTGCTGCGCAGGGGGAAAGTCAGCCCCAGCATTTT. Translated: CSAAQGESQPQHF. The V and J genes are TRBV20-1 and TRBJ1-5; 7 nucleotides line up with TRBD1. The CDR3 loop spans 13 amino acids. After removal of 5 bases from V and 6 bases from J, the junction contained 7 bases not matched to a gene. Germline V lookup: CDR1 DFQATT, CDR2 SNEGSKA (reference sequence).

This rearrangement joins TRBV27 to TRBJ2-7, with 10 bases fitting TRBD2. The germline gives CDR1 MNHEY, CDR2 SMNVEV (reference sequence). The CDR3 spans 15 residues. With 5 bases clipped from V and 4 bases from J, the junction kept 8 bases outside the gene matches. The CDR3 sequence: CASSAKGTSVYEQYF. In DNA form, the CDR3 reads TGTGCCAGCAGTGCCAAGGGGACTAGCGTTTACGAGCAGTACTTC.

The genes are TRBV20-1 and TRBJ2-1; 7 nucleotides line up with TRBD1. The CDR3 is 13 residues long. Germline V gene lookup returns CDR1 DFQATT and CDR2 SNEGSKA (reference sequence). After removal of 4 bases from V and 4 bases from J, the junction contained 4 bases not matched to a gene. The CDR3 reads CSAKTGQYNEQFF. As DNA, the CDR3 is TGCAGTGCTAAAACGGGACAGTACAATGAGCAGTTCTTC.